Shown below are 28 T cell receptor beta chains from a single sample sequenced in a study of cytomegalovirus exposure and HLA in healthy donors. Method: immunoSEQ multiplex PCR; TCRdb's copy keeps in-frame clones and lacks some. Among nearly 110,000 clones listed, about nine tenths were seen once. Sample: PBMCs. These receptors were collected from a woman aged 18-30 years in good health and CMV-seropositive.

This chain uses TRBV5-8 with TRBJ2-5; 7 bases map to TRBD1. Germline V lookup: CDR1 SGHTS, CDR2 YDEGEE. V trimming: 5 bases; J trimming: 8 bases; junction bases outside the gene matches: 9. The CDR3 sequence is 13 residues long. CDR3 loop: CASSRQGLITQYF. In DNA, the CDR3 is TGTGCCAGCAGTAGACAGGGCCTAATAACCCAGTACTTC.

The chain joins TRBV28 to TRBJ1-5; D remains ambiguous. CDR1 is MDHEN and CDR2 is SYDVKM in the germline V gene. The CDR3 is 13 amino acids. Trimming removed 3 bases from V and 11 bases from J, with 14 bases in between. CDR3 sequence (DNA): TGTGCCAGCAGTTTTTCGGGGAGACCTTCCCAGCATTTT. The encoded protein is CASSFSGRPSQHF.

The V call is TRBV28, the J call TRBJ2-7; D is possibly TRBD1 (6 bases). V lost 10 bases to trimming and J lost 2 bases, with 12 bases between them. CDR3 length: 12 amino acids. Germline V gives CDR1 MDHEN, CDR2 SYDVKM. CDR3 nucleotide sequence: TGTGCCACCAAGGACAGCCCCTACGAGCAGTACTTC. It codes for CATKDSPYEQYF.

J is TRBJ2-2 and V is TRBV7-9; 8 bases are shared with TRBD1. CDR1 and CDR2 from the germline V gene are SEHNR and FQNEAQ (reference sequence). V was pared by 1 base and J by 3 bases, with 10 bases of the junction left unmatched. The CDR3 consists of 18 residues. In nucleotides, the CDR3 is TGTGCCAGCAGCTTAGGGGACAGGTCCCCAGGGGACACCGGGGAGCTGTTTTTT. It yields the protein CASSLGDRSPGDTGELFF.

The CDR3 region is CASSQEQGGRTEAFF. The CDR3 bases are TGCGCCAGCAGCCAAGAGCAGGGTGGTCGCACTGAAGCTTTCTTT. The chain carries TRBV4-3 and TRBJ1-1, with TRBD1 as a possible D gene (5 bases). Per germline, CDR1 LGHNA and CDR2 YSLEER. There are 15 residues in the CDR3. With 0 bases removed from V and 4 bases from J, the gap between germline ends came to 12 bases.

This chain connects TRBV18 to TRBJ2-3, with TRBD1 as a possible D gene (6 bases). CDR1 and CDR2 (germline): KGHSH, LQKENI. The CDR3 contains 15 residues. V was cut by 5 bases and J by 5 bases, with 17 bases left in between. This chain's CDR3 is CASSEQQGMGDTQYF. CDR3 DNA sequence: TGTGCCAGCTCAGAACAACAGGGAATGGGAGATACGCAGTATTTT.

In this sample, this clone turned up a few times. The DNA for the CDR3 is TGTGCCAGCAGTTGGGACAGCATGAACACTGAAGCTTTCTTT. Amino acids: CASSWDSMNTEAFF. The V and J genes are TRBV6-5 and TRBJ1-1; 7 bases are a match to TRBD1. The CDR3 spans 14 residues. Germline V CDR1 and CDR2: MNHEY, SVGAGI. V trimming: 4 bases; J trimming: 0 bases; junction bases outside the gene matches: 2.

The chain has TRBV4-1 and TRBJ1-4; the match to TRBD1 covers 11 bases. Germline lookup yields CDR1 MGHRA and CDR2 YSYEKL. This CDR3 region has 19 residues. With V trimmed by 0 bases and J by 0 bases, 6 bases remained unmatched. CDR3: CASSQERGTGGTTNEKLFF. CDR3 nucleotide sequence: TGCGCCAGCAGCCAAGAGAGGGGGACAGGGGGAACAACTAATGAAAAACTGTTTTTT.

The chain's CDR3 is CASSPARQLNTEAFF. CDR3 nucleotides: TGTGCCAGCTCACCCGCTCGACAGTTGAACACTGAAGCTTTCTTT. The genes are TRBV18 and TRBJ1-1; a possible D gene is TRBD1 (5 bases). This CDR3 has 15 amino acids. The germline gives CDR1 KGHSH, CDR2 LQKENI. Trimming stripped 3 bases from V and 0 bases from J, with 11 bases between.

This sequence joins TRBV14 and TRBJ1-6, with 7 nucleotides matching TRBD1. Germline loops: CDR1 SGHDN, CDR2 FVKESK. The CDR3 loop spans 15 amino acids. V was clipped by 1 base and J by 5 bases; unmatched bases: 2. CDR3 in amino acids: CASSQGQGNNSPLHF. CDR3 in DNA: TGTGCCAGCAGCCAAGGACAGGGAAATAATTCACCCCTCCACTTT.

The rearrangement joins TRBV4-1 to TRBJ1-1; D is perhaps TRBD1 (6 bases). The CDR3 extends over 14 amino acids. CDR1 is MGHRA and CDR2 is YSYEKL in the germline V gene. The V gene lost 0 bases and the J gene lost 1 base, with 6 bases spanning the gap. This CDR3 is CASSQEDRNTEAFF. Written as DNA, the CDR3 is TGCGCCAGCAGCCAAGAGGACAGGAACACTGAAGCTTTCTTT.

This clone was picked up a small number of times. The V call is TRBV4-1, the J call TRBJ2-1; perhaps TRBD1 as D (6 bases). Looked up from germline, CDR1 is MGHRA and CDR2 is YSYEKL. The CDR3 is 17 residues long. Trimming took off 2 bases at V and 0 bases at J, with 14 bases between the two ends. The CDR3 nucleotides are TGCGCCAGCAGCCAATCTCAGGGGCTACTCTCCTACAATGAGCAGTTCTTC. This sequence encodes CASSQSQGLLSYNEQFF.

The rearrangement links TRBV5-4 to TRBJ1-6; D gene ambiguous. This CDR3 region has 12 residues. The V end lost 2 bases, the J end lost 7 bases, and 4 bases lay between the germline ends. Looked up from germline, CDR1 is SGHNT and CDR2 is YYREEE (reference sequence). The CDR3, as DNA: TGTGCCAGCAGCTTTATCAATTCACCCCTCCACTTT. It codes for CASSFINSPLHF.

The rearrangement links TRBV5-1 to TRBJ1-6; D may be TRBD1 (5 bases). V gave up 0 bases and J gave up 5 bases, with 9 bases separating them. The CDR3 covers 15 residues. Germline V CDR1 and CDR2: SGHRS, YFSETQ. CDR3 in amino acids: CASSLASGNNSPLHF. The CDR3 DNA is TGCGCCAGCAGCTTGGCCTCAGGGAATAATTCACCCCTCCACTTT.

The chain couples TRBV27 to TRBJ2-3; 15 bases agree with TRBD2. Trimming at V came to 5 bases and at J to 3 bases, leaving 12 bases not matched to a gene. Germline CDR1 and CDR2: MNHEY and SMNVEV (reference sequence). This CDR3 has 19 residues. CDR3 nucleotides: TGTGCCAGCAGTCGACTCGGACTAGCGGGGGGGCTGGGGACAGATACGCAGTATTTT. As protein: CASSRLGLAGGLGTDTQYF.

This rearrangement joins TRBV7-6 to TRBJ2-1; 9 nucleotides align to TRBD2. Germline lookup yields CDR1 SGHVS and CDR2 FNYEAQ. V lost 4 bases, J lost 10 bases, and 20 bases stayed unmatched. This CDR3 spans 18 amino acids. As DNA, the CDR3 is TGTGCCAGCAGCTGGGGGGGCCTAGCGGGGACCCGGCCGGGAGAGCAGTTCTTC. Its protein product is CASSWGGLAGTRPGEQFF.

This chain joins TRBV7-2 and TRBJ2-7; D gene uncertain. Between the trimmed V and J ends, which lost 5 bases and 9 bases, there was a span of 8 bases. The CDR3 totals 10 residues. Germline CDR1 and CDR2: SGHTA and FQGNSA. CDR3 in DNA: TGTGCCAGCAGCCCCCGCGGGCAGTACGTC. It codes for CASSPRGQYV.

The genes are TRBV5-5 and TRBJ1-1, with no clear D. Trimming shortened V by 5 bases and J by 0 bases, and 8 bases separated the two germline ends. The germline V gene encodes CDR1 SGHKS and CDR2 YYEKEE (reference sequence). This CDR3 is built from 13 residues. Here the CDR3 reads CASRRVMNTEAFF. CDR3 DNA: TGTGCCAGCAGGCGAGTGATGAACACTGAAGCTTTCTTT. Full variable domain (missing parts from reference TRBV5-5 and TRBJ1-1): DAGVTQSPTHLIKTRGQQVTLRCSPISGHKSVSWYQQVLGQGPQFIFQYYEKEERGRGNFPDRFSARQFPNYSSELNVNALLLGDSALYLCASRRVMNTEAFFGQGTRLTVV.

The genes are TRBV28 and TRBJ1-1; the D gene is possibly TRBD1 (5 bases). The germline V gene has CDR1 MDHEN and CDR2 SYDVKM. This CDR3 is 12 amino acids long. The V gene lost 4 bases and the J gene lost 7 bases, with 10 bases spanning the gap. This CDR3 reads CASSSRTLEAFF. CDR3 nucleotides: TGTGCCAGCAGTTCACGGACACTTGAAGCTTTCTTT.

J is TRBJ2-1 and V is TRBV5-6; 8 nucleotides align to TRBD1. The CDR3 sequence is 15 residues long. V shed 0 bases, J shed 9 bases, and the junction held 8 bases outside the gene matches. The germline gives CDR1 SGHDT, CDR2 YYEEEE. CDR3: CASSLGGRGQGEQFF. CDR3 in DNA: TGTGCCAGCAGCTTGGGCGGCAGGGGGCAGGGTGAGCAGTTCTTC.

The V call is TRBV7-9, the J call TRBJ2-7, with 7 bases lining up with TRBD1. Germline CDR1 SEHNR, CDR2 FQNEAQ (reference sequence). The CDR3 length is 16 residues. Unmatched junction bases numbered 13, after V lost 5 bases and J lost 3 bases. This CDR3 reads CASSPRQGERYYEQYF. In nucleotides, the CDR3 is TGTGCCAGCAGCCCTAGACAGGGTGAGCGCTACTACGAGCAGTACTTC. The complete variable domain, with remaining parts taken from reference TRBV7-9 and TRBJ2-7, reads DTGVSQNPRHKITKRGQNVTFRCDPISEHNRLYWYRQTLGQGPEFLTYFQNEAQLEKSRLLSDRFSAERPKGSFSTLEIQRTEQGDSAMYLCASSPRQGERYYEQYFGPGTRLTVT.

In regard to this clone: One end of the junction is discordant with germline, which a read error may explain. The rearrangement links TRBV15 to TRBJ2-1; perhaps D is TRBD1 or TRBD2 (5 bases each). CDR3 length: 15 residues. The V gene's germline CDR1 is LNHNV and CDR2 YYDKDF (reference sequence). CDR3 DNA: TGTGCCACCAGGAGAGGGGCGCGCGCCCTCGATGAGCAGTTCTTC. This sequence encodes CATRRGARALDEQFF.

The chain carries TRBV28 and TRBJ2-5, with D tentatively TRBD1 (5 bases). With 4 bases removed from V and 5 bases from J, the gap between germline ends came to 23 bases. CDR3 length: 17 amino acids. Germline CDR1 MDHEN, CDR2 SYDVKM. CDR3 in amino acids: CASSSPPDTNLLETQYF. The CDR3 DNA follows: TGTGCCAGCAGTTCCCCCCCGGACACCAATCTTCTGGAGACCCAGTACTTC.

V gene TRBV11-2 combines with J gene TRBJ2-5; D is unclear. Germline V gene lookup returns CDR1 SGHAT and CDR2 FQNNGV. V was cut by 4 bases and J by 5 bases, with 8 bases left in between. This CDR3 region has 12 residues. The CDR3 loop is CASSSGLETQYF. CDR3 in DNA: TGTGCCAGCAGCTCTGGCTTGGAGACCCAGTACTTC.

V is TRBV7-9 and J is TRBJ2-7, with D perhaps TRBD1 (5 bases). Trimming cost V 5 bases and J 5 bases, with 22 bases left between them. CDR1 and CDR2 from the germline V gene are SEHNR and FQNEAQ (reference sequence). The CDR3 totals 16 residues. DNA of the CDR3: TGTGCCAGCAGCCTTGCTTTGGGGCAGCTTAGTGACGAGCAGTACTTC. Its translation: CASSLALGQLSDEQYF.

The J gene is TRBJ2-2, the V gene TRBV6-6, with D tentatively TRBD1 (5 bases). V lost 7 bases and J 0 bases, leaving 12 bases between the germline ends. The CDR3 runs 15 residues. Germline CDR1 reads MNHNY; CDR2 reads SVGAGI (reference sequence). The CDR3 DNA reads as TGTGCCAGCAAGGGGCAAAGAACGAACACCGGGGAGCTGTTTTTT. Its translation: CASKGQRTNTGELFF.

This clone was counted at least ten times. The gene calls are TRBV6-6 and TRBJ2-7; 7 bases match TRBD1. The V gene's germline CDR1 is MNHNY and CDR2 SVGAGI (reference sequence). The CDR3 is 16 amino acids. Unmatched junction bases numbered 15, after V lost 10 bases and J lost 0 bases. The CDR3 is CATGNRGQRPSYEQYF. CDR3 coding DNA: TGTGCCACAGGTAACAGGGGACAACGACCCTCCTACGAGCAGTACTTC.

J is TRBJ2-2 and V is TRBV11-2; possible D gene TRBD2, 6 bases. The length of the CDR3 is 12 residues. V was trimmed by 4 bases and J by 8 bases, leaving 8 bases between them. Germline loops: CDR1 SGHAT, CDR2 FQNNGV. The CDR3 loop is CASSYGGGELFF. The CDR3 nucleotides read TGTGCCAGCAGCTACGGGGGAGGGGAGCTGTTTTTT.